This T cell receptor beta chain comes out of a study of cytomegalovirus exposure and HLA in healthy donors. About the research overall: There were a few hundred genotyped donors. Of these, 75% to 85% fell in the genetic ancestry cluster associated with self-reported Caucasian donors.

General study findings and limits: Productive status was seen about 90% or about 30% of the time for most TCR beta V segments in an earlier analysis. The study assumed roughly uniform donor sequencing depth for presence/absence analyses.

Germline assignment: CDR1 KGHSH and CDR2 LQKENI. V lost 3 bases and J lost 6, with 9 bases in between. CDR3 length: 13 amino acids. The PCR was carried out with 60 Vbeta primers and 13 Jbeta primers. Sequencing used immunoSEQ multiplex PCR; TCRdb keeps in-frame clones, though not all of them. The sample contains some 42,000 clones, roughly half of which appear only once. Comments on this clone: Its specificity is unknown.

This sequence was found in a human donor in good health. The chain employs TRBV18 and TRBJ2-1; no clear D gene. Sequenced material: PBMCs. CDR3 bases: TGTGCCAGCTCACCCGGCCGAGGCAATGAGCAGTTCTTC. Translation: CASSPGRGNEQFF.